What follows describes a single T cell receptor (beta chain). Sequencing used immunoSEQ multiplex PCR; TCRdb keeps in-frame clones, though not all of them. The data show tens of thousands of clones, about 86% seen once. This sample is part of a study of blood T cell repertoires in COVID-19. Study summary: The United States, Italy and Spain provided the acute and convalescent COVID-19 samples.

Germline lookup yields CDR1 MDHEN and CDR2 SYDVKM. The CDR3 consists of 12 residues. Trimming at V came to 9 bases and at J to 6 bases, leaving 5 bases not matched to a gene. Input material: peripheral blood. This TCR derives from an elderly woman with active or convalescent COVID-19. This rearrangement joins TRBV28 to TRBJ2-1; 7 bases map to TRBD1. The CDR3 nucleotides are TGTGCCAGTCAGGGGGTCCTCAATGAGCAGTTCTTC. Residues: CASQGVLNEQFF.